A single sample gave rise to the 10 T cell receptor beta chains below, sequenced in a study of cytomegalovirus exposure and HLA in healthy donors. PCR employed 60 Vbeta and 13 Jbeta primers. The protocol was immunoSEQ multiplex PCR, while the TCRdb copy is restricted to in-frame clones and leaves out a portion. Seen here are about 91,000 clones, approximately 86% observed once, and the top ten hold 8.5% to 10%. The sample comprised PBMCs. These receptors all stem from a man between 25 and 39 years old in good health and CMV-seropositive.

This clone was recorded only once. The V and J genes are TRBV5-1 and TRBJ2-5, with 7 bases matching TRBD2. Germline CDR1 SGHRS, CDR2 YFSETQ. The CDR3 is 17 residues long. Trimming cost V 0 bases and J 4 bases; bases outside gene matches: 12. This CDR3 reads CASSLASGGGRRETQYF. The CDR3 nucleotides read TGCGCCAGCAGCTTGGCGAGTGGCGGCGGGAGAAGAGAGACCCAGTACTTC.

CDR3 residues: CASSQGFTYEQYF. In DNA, the CDR3 is TGTGCCAGCAGCCAGGGGTTCACCTACGAGCAGTACTTC. The chain has TRBV7-9 and TRBJ2-7, with D possibly TRBD1 on 6 matching bases. V lost 5 bases and J 2 bases, leaving 10 bases between the germline ends. The germline CDR1 and CDR2 sequences are SEHNR and FQNEAQ (reference sequence). The CDR3 is 13 amino acids.

The chain couples TRBV28 to TRBJ1-5; a weak D match, TRBD1 (6 bases). Trimming removed 7 bases at V and 4 bases at J, with 20 bases between. CDR3 size: 16 residues. CDR1 and CDR2 from the germline V gene are MDHEN and SYDVKM. The CDR3 nucleotides are TGTGCCAGCACCCTCTCCCACAGGGCCAGGAATCAGCCCCAGCATTTT. Protein sequence: CASTLSHRARNQPQHF.

The chain links TRBV30 to TRBJ1-3; no clear D. The CDR3 contains 14 residues. Per germline, CDR1 GTSNPN and CDR2 SVGIG (reference sequence). V was clipped by 4 bases and J by 0 bases, with 10 bases between them. The CDR3 DNA reads TGTGCCTGGACAGACTACCGCTCTGGAAACACCATATATTTT. Translated, it gives CAWTDYRSGNTIYF.

The genes are TRBV4-1 and TRBJ2-1, with 12 bases that match TRBD2. Germline V gives CDR1 MGHRA, CDR2 YSYEKL. CDR3 size: 15 residues. V lost 6 bases to trimming and J lost 5 bases; unmatched junction nucleotides: 5. CDR3: CASRAGLAGNNEQFF. In DNA, the CDR3 is TGCGCCAGCAGAGCGGGACTAGCGGGTAACAATGAGCAGTTCTTC.

The chain couples TRBV5-1 to TRBJ1-6; 10 nucleotides line up with TRBD1. Germline values: CDR1 SGHRS, CDR2 YFSETQ. The CDR3 has 15 amino acids. The ends lost 5 bases at V and 5 bases at J; junction bases unmatched: 4. DNA for the CDR3: TGCGCCAGCAGTACCGGGACAGGGGATAATTCACCCCTCCACTTT. Translation gives CASSTGTGDNSPLHF.

This clone was detected once. The V call is TRBV7-9, the J call TRBJ2-3; D may be TRBD1 (6 bases). V was cut by 4 bases and J by 2 bases, with 13 bases left in between. Per the germline V gene, CDR1 is SEHNR and CDR2 is FQNEAQ (reference sequence). The CDR3 loop spans 15 amino acids. CDR3 DNA: TGTGCCAGCAGCTCGACAGGACGCCCCACAGATACGCAGTATTTT. Its translation is CASSSTGRPTDTQYF. Variable domain in full (rest from reference TRBV7-9 and TRBJ2-3): DTGVSQNPRHKITKRGQNVTFRCDPISEHNRLYWYRQTLGQGPEFLTYFQNEAQLEKSRLLSDRFSAERPKGSFSTLEIQRTEQGDSAMYLCASSSTGRPTDTQYFGPGTRLTVL.

This chain links TRBV5-4 with TRBJ2-5, with a weak D call TRBD2 (6 bases). CDR3 length equals 13 residues. V was clipped by 3 bases and J by 7 bases, with 13 bases between them. Germline V CDR1 and CDR2: SGHNT, YYREEE (reference sequence). The CDR3 here is CASSSARGRTQYF. CDR3 DNA: TGTGCCAGCAGCTCCGCACGGGGGAGGACCCAGTACTTC.

This chain joins TRBV6-4 and TRBJ2-1, with TRBD1 as a possible D gene (6 bases). V lost 6 bases and J lost 5, with 11 bases in between. Germline-derived CDR1 and CDR2 are MRHNA and SNTAGT. The CDR3 is 13 amino acids. CDR3 DNA sequence: TGTGCCAGCAGCGATACAGGGAACAATGAGCAGTTCTTC. This codes for CASSDTGNNEQFF.

This sequence joins TRBV28 and TRBJ2-7; 7 bases are a match to TRBD1. This CDR3 has 14 amino acids. Unmatched junction bases numbered 2, after V lost 1 base and J lost 2 bases. Germline values: CDR1 MDHEN, CDR2 SYDVKM. CDR3 nucleotides: TGTGCCAGCAGTTTATCAGGGGGACCCTACGAGCAGTACTTC. Its translation: CASSLSGGPYEQYF.